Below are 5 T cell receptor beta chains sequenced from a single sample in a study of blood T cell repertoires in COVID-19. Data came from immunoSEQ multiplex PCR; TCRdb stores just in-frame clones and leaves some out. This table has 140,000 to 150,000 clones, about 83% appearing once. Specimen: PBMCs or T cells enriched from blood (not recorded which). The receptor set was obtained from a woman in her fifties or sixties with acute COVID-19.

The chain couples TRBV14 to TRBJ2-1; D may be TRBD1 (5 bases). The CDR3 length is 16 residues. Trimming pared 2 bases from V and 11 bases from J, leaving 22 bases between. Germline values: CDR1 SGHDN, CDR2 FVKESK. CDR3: CASSQLGVFRGGKQFF. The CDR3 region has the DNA TGTGCCAGCAGCCAATTAGGGGTATTTAGAGGCGGAAAGCAGTTCTTC. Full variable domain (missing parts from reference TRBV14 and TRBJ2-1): EAGVTQFPSHSVIEKGQTVTLRCDPISGHDNLYWYRRVMGKEIKFLLHFVKESKQDESGMPNNRFLAERTGGTYSTLKVQPAELEDSGVYFCASSQLGVFRGGKQFFGPGTRLTVL.

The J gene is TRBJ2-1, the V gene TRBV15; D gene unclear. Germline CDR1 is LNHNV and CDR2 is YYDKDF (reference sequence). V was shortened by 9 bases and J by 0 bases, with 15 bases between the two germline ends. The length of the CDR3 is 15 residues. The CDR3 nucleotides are TGTGCCACGCAGCGCGTGAAGAACTCCTACAATGAGCAGTTCTTC. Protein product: CATQRVKNSYNEQFF. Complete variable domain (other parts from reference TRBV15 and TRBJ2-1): DAMVIQNPRYQVTQFGKPVTLSCSQTLNHNVMYWYQQKSSQAPKLLFHYYDKDFNNEADTPDNFQSRRPNTSFCFLDIRSPGLGDTAMYLCATQRVKNSYNEQFFGPGTRLTVL.

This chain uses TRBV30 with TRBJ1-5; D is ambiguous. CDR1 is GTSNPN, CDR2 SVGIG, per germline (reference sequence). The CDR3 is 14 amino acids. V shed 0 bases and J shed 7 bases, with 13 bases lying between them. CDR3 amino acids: CAWSVAGVWQPQHF. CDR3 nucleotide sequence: TGTGCCTGGAGTGTAGCCGGTGTTTGGCAGCCCCAGCATTTT.

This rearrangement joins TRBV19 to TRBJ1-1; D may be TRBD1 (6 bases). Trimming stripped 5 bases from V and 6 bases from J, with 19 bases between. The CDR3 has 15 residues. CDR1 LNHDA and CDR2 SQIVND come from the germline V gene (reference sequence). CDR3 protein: CASSAIRDMDPEAFF. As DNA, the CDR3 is TGTGCCAGTAGTGCCATCCGGGACATGGACCCTGAAGCTTTCTTT. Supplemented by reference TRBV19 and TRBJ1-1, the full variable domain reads DGGITQSPKYLFRKEGQNVTLSCEQNLNHDAMYWYRQDPGQGLRLIYYSQIVNDFQKGDIAEGYSVSREKKESFPLTVTSAQKNPTAFYLCASSAIRDMDPEAFFGQGTRLTVV.

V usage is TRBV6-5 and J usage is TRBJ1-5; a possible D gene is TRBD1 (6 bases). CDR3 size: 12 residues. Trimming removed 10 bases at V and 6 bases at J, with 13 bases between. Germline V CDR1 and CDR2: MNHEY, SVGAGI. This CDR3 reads CATRTAGQPQHF. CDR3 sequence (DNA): TGTGCCACGCGGACAGCAGGTCAGCCCCAGCATTTT.